This entry is about one TCR beta chain. Its specificity is unknown. The record originates from a study of cytomegalovirus exposure and HLA in healthy donors. Study-wide points: Rare sequences made up most TCRs, while some public TCRs were found in many donors.

PCR primers comprised 60 Vbeta and 13 Jbeta primers. Only in-frame clones appear in the TCRdb table, and some are missing; sequencing was by immunoSEQ multiplex PCR. The sample lists around 180,000 clones; around four fifths were seen once. The CDR3 spans 14 residues. The receptor comes from a girl between 10 and 17 years old in good health and CMV-seropositive. The source material was PBMCs. The chain joins TRBV21-1 to TRBJ1-1. TRBV21-1 counts as a pseudogene. Written as DNA, the CDR3 is TGTGCCGGGAGGACGGGTACTTTGAACACTGAAGCTTTCTTT. It codes for CAGRTGTLNTEAFF.